These 3 T cell receptor beta chains were sequenced from one sample in a study of cytomegalovirus exposure and HLA in healthy donors (dated by TCRdb to about 2017). Receptors were amplified or captured by the immunoSEQ multiplex PCR assay. Held by TCRdb, this immuneACCESS table contains in-frame sequences only and omits some clones. Under half of the omission traces to an unresolved V gene where checked; the cause of the rest is unknown. Recorded for this sample are under 100,000 clones; 96% of them occurred a single time. The ten largest clones add up to about 1.3% of the sample. Sequencing input: PBMCs. These receptors all come from a woman between 18 and 30 years old in good health and CMV-seronegative.

CDR3: CASSLFISRGRDTEAFF. In nucleotides, the CDR3 is TGTGCCAGCAGTTTATTCATCAGCAGGGGGCGGGACACTGAAGCTTTCTTT. The chain uses TRBV28 and TRBJ1-1; 8 bases map to TRBD1. Germline assignment: CDR1 MDHEN and CDR2 SYDVKM. The CDR3 extends over 17 amino acids. Trimming cost V 1 base and J 3 bases; bases outside gene matches: 10.

The chain combines TRBV6-5 with TRBJ2-7; D not certain. Germline assignment: CDR1 MNHEY and CDR2 SVGAGI. V was shortened by 2 bases and J by 6 bases, with 17 bases between the two germline ends. The CDR3 is 15 amino acids. As DNA, the CDR3 is TGTGCCAGCAGTTACATTGGCGGCATAGAGAGCGAGCAGTACTTC. Translating it yields CASSYIGGIESEQYF.

The V call is TRBV6-4, the J call TRBJ2-5; TRBD2 matches at 12 bases. Germline V gene lookup returns CDR1 MRHNA and CDR2 SNTAGT. The trim removed 3 bases at V and 8 bases at J, leaving 1 base unmatched. The CDR3 runs 13 residues. DNA of the CDR3: TGTGCCAGCAGTGAGGGACTAGCGGGTACCCAGTACTTC. Translating it yields CASSEGLAGTQYF.